Below, 17 T cell receptor beta chains from the same sample are listed, as sequenced in a study of PD-1 blockade in classical Hodgkin lymphoma. Each patient experienced a relapse that followed autologous stem cell transplantation, and brentuximab vedotin exposure varied. The method was immunoSEQ multiplex PCR; TCRdb's version includes in-frame clones alone and lacks a portion of them. Here the sample spans about 110,000 clones, 80% to 90% being singletons. The sample in question was peripheral blood mononuclear cells (PBMCs), obtained before the second cycle of nivolumab. The receptor source for this set is a human donor with classical Hodgkin lymphoma.

The chain uses TRBV9 and TRBJ2-1; 9 nucleotides align to TRBD2. Trimming at V came to 0 bases and at J to 5 bases, leaving 3 bases not matched to a gene. The CDR3 is 15 amino acids. Germline V CDR1 and CDR2: SGDLS, YYNGEE. The CDR3 region is CASSVGGRGDNEQFF. DNA of the CDR3: TGTGCCAGCAGCGTAGGCGGGAGGGGGGACAATGAGCAGTTCTTC.

The CDR3 DNA is TGTGCCAGCAGGAGAGATCCTGGGGATGTAGATACGCAGTATTTT. Translation gives CASRRDPGDVDTQYF. The chain carries TRBV6-4 and TRBJ2-3; no definite D call. The CDR3 has 15 residues. In germline, CDR1 is MRHNA, CDR2 SNTAGT. Trimming stripped 6 bases from V and 5 bases from J, with 18 bases between.

The chain joins TRBV7-9 to TRBJ1-2; D is possibly TRBD1 (5 bases). Germline assignment: CDR1 SEHNR and CDR2 FQNEAQ (reference sequence). With 3 bases removed from V and 5 bases from J, the gap between germline ends came to 13 bases. The CDR3 contains 14 residues. This chain's CDR3 is CASSFTGTVYGYTF. The CDR3 DNA reads as TGTGCCAGCAGCTTTACCGGGACGGTGTATGGCTACACCTTC.

This chain links TRBV7-2 with TRBJ2-5; D ambiguous. CDR1 is SGHTA, CDR2 FQGNSA, per germline. The CDR3 covers 14 residues. V lost 5 bases, J lost 4 bases, and 14 bases lay in between. This CDR3 is CASSANLGAETQYF. CDR3 bases: TGTGCCAGCAGCGCAAATTTGGGCGCAGAGACCCAGTACTTC. Drawing the rest from reference TRBV7-2 and TRBJ2-5, the complete variable domain is GAGVSQSPSNKVTEKGKDVELRCDPISGHTALYWYRQSLGQGLEFLIYFQGNSAPDKSGLPSDRFSAERTGGSVSTLTIQRTQQEDSAVYLCASSANLGAETQYFGPGTRLLVL.

This chain joins TRBV5-6 and TRBJ1-6, with D perhaps matching TRBD1 (5 bases). V was cut by 0 bases and J by 7 bases, with 11 bases left in between. Per germline, CDR1 SGHDT and CDR2 YYEEEE. The CDR3 length is 15 residues. CDR3 nucleotides: TGTGCCAGCAGCTTGGTTTCCGGGGGAAATTCACCCCTCCACTTT. It codes for CASSLVSGGNSPLHF.

This clone was detected a few times. This chain joins TRBV7-2 and TRBJ2-7; tentative D call: TRBD2 (5 bases). Per germline, CDR1 SGHTA and CDR2 FQGNSA. V was trimmed by 5 bases and J by 6 bases, leaving 17 bases between them. CDR3 length equals 14 residues. CDR3 sequence: CASSQRGWEREQYF. For the CDR3, the DNA is TGTGCCAGCAGCCAAAGAGGCTGGGAGCGCGAGCAGTACTTC.

This chain connects TRBV5-1 to TRBJ1-5; unclear D gene. The CDR3 loop spans 14 amino acids. The germline V and J ends were trimmed by 3 bases and 3 bases, with 10 bases remaining between them. Per the germline V gene, CDR1 is SGHRS and CDR2 is YFSETQ. In nucleotides, the CDR3 is TGCGCCAGCAGCTCTGGACCGAACAATCAGCCCCAGCATTTT. Protein: CASSSGPNNQPQHF.

The chain carries TRBV19 and TRBJ1-5; D is perhaps TRBD1 (5 bases). The CDR3 runs 14 residues. Trimming pared 3 bases from V and 8 bases from J, leaving 14 bases between. Germline V gives CDR1 LNHDA, CDR2 SQIVND (reference sequence). CDR3 protein: CASSIGGGSEPQHF. The CDR3 DNA reads as TGTGCCAGTAGTATCGGCGGGGGGTCCGAGCCCCAGCATTTT.

To note about this clone: Within the sample, other DNA sequences also encode this same CDR3. The chain joins TRBV7-2 to TRBJ2-3, with D possibly matching TRBD2 (5 bases). The CDR3 has 14 amino acids. Germline V gives CDR1 SGHTA, CDR2 FQGNSA. Trimming stripped 2 bases from V and 11 bases from J, with 17 bases between. CDR3 in amino acids: CASSLLEGPLRQYF. CDR3 DNA sequence: TGTGCCAGCAGCTTACTAGAGGGCCCCCTTAGGCAGTATTTT. The whole variable domain, filled in from reference TRBV7-2 and TRBJ2-3, reads GAGVSQSPSNKVTEKGKDVELRCDPISGHTALYWYRQSLGQGLEFLIYFQGNSAPDKSGLPSDRFSAERTGGSVSTLTIQRTQQEDSAVYLCASSLLEGPLRQYFGPGTRLTVL.

The V call is TRBV5-1, the J call TRBJ2-3; 8 bases fit TRBD2. Germline CDR1 is SGHRS and CDR2 is YFSETQ. The CDR3 has 14 amino acids. Germline trimming cut 7 bases from V and 6 bases from J; bases unmatched to any gene: 10. In DNA, the CDR3 is TGCGCCAGCTACGGGGGGGACCCCGTGGATACGCAGTATTTT. Its translation is CASYGGDPVDTQYF.

J is TRBJ2-1 and V is TRBV19; 14 bases match TRBD2. The CDR3 covers 16 residues. Germline V lookup: CDR1 LNHDA, CDR2 SQIVND (reference sequence). The J segment lost 6 bases and the V segment lost 4 bases, leaving 5 bases of the junction unmatched. The CDR3 DNA is TGTGCCAGTAGTACCAGACTAGCGGGAGGGGCCAATGAGCAGTTCTTC. Residues: CASSTRLAGGANEQFF.

The genes are TRBV10-2 and TRBJ2-2; 10 positions agree with TRBD2. The length of the CDR3 is 15 residues. Trimming cost V 5 bases and J 8 bases; bases outside gene matches: 8. Looked up from germline, CDR1 is WSHSY and CDR2 is SAAADI. The CDR3 DNA reads as TGCGCCAGCAGTCGAAGCGGGAGGGACAGGGGGGAGCTGTTTTTT. It codes for CASSRSGRDRGELFF.

CDR3 DNA sequence: TGTGCCATTGTTCGGCGGTCTGGGGCCAACGTCCTGACTTTC. Its translation is CAIVRRSGANVLTF. The chain carries TRBV2 and TRBJ2-6; no reliable D call. Germline V gene data show CDR1 as SNHLY and CDR2 as FYNNEI. This CDR3 contains 14 residues. V shed 10 bases and J shed 1 base, with 11 bases lying between them. The variable domain in full, completed from reference TRBV2 and TRBJ2-6, reads EPEVTQTPSHQVTQMGQEVILRCVPISNHLYFYWYRQILGQKVEFLVSFYNNEISEKSEIFDDQFSVERPDGSNFTLKIRSTKLEDSAMYFCAIVRRSGANVLTFGAGSRLTVL.

V is TRBV30 and J is TRBJ2-5; 12 nucleotides line up with TRBD2. CDR3 length: 18 residues. J lost 7 bases, V lost 5 bases, and 20 bases had no gene match. Looked up from germline, CDR1 is GTSNPN and CDR2 is SVGIG (reference sequence). CDR3 loop: CAWVPGLAGRIPPGTQYF. DNA for the CDR3: TGTGCCTGGGTCCCGGGACTAGCGGGCCGTATCCCTCCAGGGACCCAGTACTTC.

CDR3 nucleotide sequence: TGTGCCAGCAGCTTGGCGGGACAGGGTTCCTACGAGCAGTACTTC. Translated, it gives CASSLAGQGSYEQYF. The V gene is TRBV5-4, the J gene TRBJ2-7, with 9 bases aligning to TRBD1. The CDR3 is 15 residues long. V was pared by 0 bases and J by 1 base, with 2 bases of the junction left unmatched. Germline V gene sequence: CDR1 SGHNT, CDR2 YYREEE (reference sequence). Using reference TRBV5-4 and TRBJ2-7 for the parts outside the CDR3, the full variable domain is ETGVTQSPTHLIKTRGQQVTLRCSSQSGHNTVSWYQQALGQGPQFIFQYYREEENGRGNFPPRFSGLQFPNYSSELNVNALELDDSALYLCASSLAGQGSYEQYFGPGTRLTVT.

The chain couples TRBV6-5 to TRBJ2-2; perhaps D is TRBD1 or TRBD2 (6 bases each). The CDR3 is 16 residues long. The ends were cut back, 1 base at V and 3 bases at J, with 12 bases in the middle. CDR1 MNHEY and CDR2 SVGAGI come from the germline V gene. In DNA form, the CDR3 reads TGTGCCAGCAGTTACTTTGGGGGGCAATACACCGGGGAGCTGTTTTTT. Its translation is CASSYFGGQYTGELFF.

The chain combines TRBV7-9 with TRBJ2-7; D is unclear. Trimming removed 1 base at V and 3 bases at J, with 10 bases between. This CDR3 is built from 14 residues. Germline loops: CDR1 SEHNR, CDR2 FQNEAQ (reference sequence). CDR3 DNA: TGTGCCAGCAGCTTAGGCTTCATTGGCTACGAGCAGTACTTC. This translates into CASSLGFIGYEQYF.